These 23 T cell receptor beta chains were sequenced from one sample in a study of OX40 agonist ivuxolimab in advanced cancers. The protocol was immunoSEQ multiplex PCR, while the TCRdb copy is restricted to in-frame clones and leaves out a portion. Of 65,000 to 90,000 clones listed, roughly 85% were seen once; the top ten hold 0.5% to 0.55%. The sample was CD4+ or CD8+ T cells sorted from blood, taken in a trial of the OX40 agonist ivuxolimab. Receptors originate from an adult with an advanced solid tumor such as melanoma, head and neck, liver or kidney cancer.

This chain links TRBV5-5 with TRBJ1-6, with 7 bases aligning to TRBD1. The CDR3 contains 15 residues. Germline CDR1 is SGHKS and CDR2 is YYEKEE (reference sequence). Trimming removed 4 bases from V and 9 bases from J; junction bases left unmatched: 10. This CDR3 is CASSGRDSGGSPLHF. The CDR3 region has the DNA TGTGCCAGCAGCGGCCGGGACAGTGGAGGTTCACCCCTCCACTTT.

This clone was seen only a few times. The gene calls are TRBV19 and TRBJ1-2; a weak D match, TRBD1 (6 bases). The CDR3 is made up of 14 amino acids. Germline values: CDR1 LNHDA, CDR2 SQIVND (reference sequence). Trimming left V 6 bases short and J 2 bases short, with 13 bases between. CDR3: CASSVWGANYGYTF. The CDR3 nucleotides are TGTGCCAGTAGCGTGTGGGGGGCAAACTATGGCTACACCTTC.

V usage is TRBV7-2 and J usage is TRBJ2-1, with D perhaps matching TRBD1 or TRBD2 (5 bases each). The V gene lost 7 bases and the J gene lost 8 bases, with 15 bases spanning the gap. CDR1 SGHTA and CDR2 FQGNSA come from the germline V gene. This CDR3 is built from 13 residues. DNA of the CDR3: TGTGCCAGCAAAAGGGACCGTTCCTATGAGCAGTTCTTC. Its protein product is CASKRDRSYEQFF.

The chain joins TRBV19 to TRBJ2-5; TRBD1 aligns across 12 bases. Per germline, CDR1 LNHDA and CDR2 SQIVND (reference sequence). There are 16 residues in the CDR3. With V trimmed by 2 bases and J by 5 bases, 6 bases remained unmatched. The CDR3 is CASSILGTGGRETQYF. In nucleotides, the CDR3 is TGTGCCAGTAGTATACTCGGGACAGGGGGCCGGGAGACCCAGTACTTC.

This clone was seen only once. The V and J genes are TRBV6-6 and TRBJ2-7; the match to TRBD2 covers 10 bases. The CDR3 loop spans 14 amino acids. The V segment lost 2 bases and the J segment 4 bases; nucleotides outside the gene matches: 2. Germline CDR1 reads MNHNY; CDR2 reads SVGAGI (reference sequence). CDR3 in amino acids: CASSYKRGGYEQYF. The CDR3 DNA reads as TGTGCCAGCAGTTACAAGCGGGGGGGGTACGAGCAGTACTTC.

The chain uses TRBV11-3 and TRBJ2-7; unclear D gene. Germline-derived CDR1 and CDR2 are SGHNT and YENEEA. The V and J ends lost 2 bases and 2 bases respectively, with 13 bases between them. The CDR3 extends over 15 amino acids. The CDR3 protein is CASSLRPGRTYEQYF. The CDR3 DNA sequence: TGTGCCAGCAGCTTAAGGCCCGGCCGTACCTACGAGCAGTACTTC.

The chain joins TRBV30 to TRBJ1-2; 7 positions agree with TRBD1. V shed 1 base and J 5 bases; nucleotides not matched to a gene: 7. This CDR3 spans 14 amino acids. Germline CDR1 is GTSNPN and CDR2 is SVGIG (reference sequence). CDR3: CAWSAGQILYGYTF. CDR3 bases: TGTGCCTGGAGTGCGGGACAGATTCTTTATGGCTACACCTTC.

The chain joins TRBV7-6 to TRBJ2-7, with D maybe TRBD2 (6 bases). From germline, CDR1 is SGHVS and CDR2 FNYEAQ. This CDR3 has 17 residues. The V end lost 2 bases, the J end lost 5 bases, and 22 bases lay between the germline ends. The CDR3 spells CASSLFGARGIAHEQYF. CDR3 nucleotides: TGTGCCAGCAGCTTATTCGGGGCTCGCGGGATAGCCCACGAGCAGTACTTC. Supplemented by reference TRBV7-6 and TRBJ2-7, the full variable domain reads GAGVSQSPRYKVTKRGQDVALRCDPISGHVSLYWYRQALGQGPEFLTYFNYEAQQDKSGLPNDRFSAERPEGSISTLTIQRTEQRDSAMYRCASSLFGARGIAHEQYFGPGTRLTVT.

This clone was picked up a small number of times. The chain joins TRBV5-5 to TRBJ2-7, with D tentatively TRBD1 (6 bases). Germline assignment: CDR1 SGHKS and CDR2 YYEKEE (reference sequence). The CDR3 is made up of 12 amino acids. The V end lost 5 bases, the J end lost 4 bases, and 10 bases lay between the germline ends. The CDR3 loop reads CASSKQGYEQYF. Here the CDR3 DNA reads TGTGCCAGCAGTAAACAGGGATACGAGCAGTACTTC. The entire variable domain, with the rest obtained from reference TRBV5-5 and TRBJ2-7, is as follows: DAGVTQSPTHLIKTRGQQVTLRCSPISGHKSVSWYQQVLGQGPQFIFQYYEKEERGRGNFPDRFSARQFPNYSSELNVNALLLGDSALYLCASSKQGYEQYFGPGTRLTVT.

This chain uses TRBV6-5 with TRBJ2-7; no clear D gene. The CDR3 runs to 14 residues. The V gene's germline CDR1 is MNHEY and CDR2 SVGAGI. Trimming removed 4 bases from V and 2 bases from J, with 12 bases in between. The CDR3: CASSLSGGTYEQYF. The CDR3 coding sequence is TGTGCCAGCAGTTTGAGTGGCGGCACCTACGAGCAGTACTTC.

The V gene is TRBV6-1, the J gene TRBJ2-3; no reliable D call. The V and J ends lost 8 bases and 3 bases respectively, with 12 bases between them. Germline CDR1 MNHNS, CDR2 SASEGT. The CDR3 runs to 13 residues. CDR3 loop: CASESPETDTQYF. The CDR3 coding sequence is TGTGCCAGCGAGAGCCCGGAAACAGATACGCAGTATTTT.

CDR3: CASSSQRMDTEAFF. The DNA of the CDR3 is TGCGCCAGCAGCTCGCAAAGGATGGACACTGAAGCTTTCTTT. V gene TRBV5-1 combines with J gene TRBJ1-1; D not resolved. This CDR3 has 14 amino acids. V was cut by 3 bases and J by 3 bases, with 12 bases left in between. Germline CDR1 reads SGHRS; CDR2 reads YFSETQ.

The chain links TRBV6-5 to TRBJ2-1; TRBD2 matches at 9 bases. Per germline, CDR1 MNHEY and CDR2 SVGAGI. The CDR3 loop spans 15 amino acids. Germline trimming cut 1 base from V and 7 bases from J; bases unmatched to any gene: 5. The CDR3 spells CASSYLRGGRNEQFF. Here the CDR3 DNA reads TGTGCCAGCAGTTACTTGCGGGGGGGCCGGAATGAGCAGTTCTTC.

This sequence joins TRBV2 and TRBJ1-1, with a weak D call TRBD1 (6 bases). V was trimmed by 7 bases and J by 2 bases, leaving 11 bases between them. Germline V CDR1 and CDR2: SNHLY, FYNNEI. The CDR3 covers 13 residues. The CDR3 coding sequence is TGTGCCAGCAAAGGACAGATTAACACTGAAGCTTTCTTT. It yields the protein CASKGQINTEAFF.

The chain has TRBV7-9 and TRBJ2-2, with 12 bases aligning to TRBD2. Germline-derived CDR1 and CDR2 are SEHNR and FQNEAQ (reference sequence). The CDR3 consists of 16 residues. Germline trimming cut 2 bases from V and 5 bases from J; bases unmatched to any gene: 3. This chain's CDR3 is CASSLSTSGRTGELFF. CDR3 coding DNA: TGTGCCAGCAGCTTATCCACTAGCGGGAGGACCGGGGAGCTGTTTTTT.

The chain combines TRBV30 with TRBJ1-5; no clear D gene. Germline CDR1 reads GTSNPN; CDR2 reads SVGIG (reference sequence). V dropped 0 bases and J dropped 4 bases, with 7 bases sitting between them. The CDR3 has 13 residues. CDR3 sequence: CAWSVRENQPQHF. The CDR3 DNA sequence: TGTGCCTGGAGTGTACGTGAGAATCAGCCCCAGCATTTT.

The chain recombines TRBV13 with TRBJ2-7; 7 bases match TRBD1. V lost 5 bases, J lost 6 bases, and 10 bases stayed unmatched. The germline CDR1 and CDR2 sequences are PRHDT and FYEKMQ (reference sequence). The CDR3 has 14 amino acids. The CDR3 spells CASSLNRGKTEQYF. CDR3 DNA: TGTGCCAGCAGCCTTAACAGGGGAAAAACCGAGCAGTACTTC.

CDR3 nucleotide sequence: TGCAGTGCTGGGGGATACAATGAGCAGTTCTTC. Its translation: CSAGGYNEQFF. The rearrangement uses TRBV20-1 and TRBJ2-1; D is tentatively TRBD1 or TRBD2 (5 bases each). The V and J ends lost 5 bases and 4 bases respectively, with 6 bases between them. This CDR3 spans 11 amino acids. CDR1 DFQATT and CDR2 SNEGSKA come from the germline V gene (reference sequence).

The chain employs TRBV28 and TRBJ2-3; 10 bases are a match to TRBD1. Looked up from germline, CDR1 is MDHEN and CDR2 is SYDVKM. The CDR3 contains 14 residues. Germline trimming cut 7 bases from V and 4 bases from J; bases unmatched to any gene: 5. Here the CDR3 reads CASISGTGADTQYF. The CDR3 DNA reads TGTGCCAGCATTTCCGGGACAGGGGCAGATACGCAGTATTTT.

This clone was detected only a few times. J is TRBJ1-1 and V is TRBV6-6; the D is unclear. Germline V gene data show CDR1 as MNHNY and CDR2 as SVGAGI (reference sequence). The CDR3 contains 13 residues. The V gene lost 5 bases and the J gene lost 4 bases, with 11 bases spanning the gap. CDR3 bases: TGTGCCAGCAGTGCGTCGCTGGGCACTGAAGCTTTCTTT. Its protein product is CASSASLGTEAFF.

The rearrangement links TRBV6-1 to TRBJ1-3; D might be TRBD1 (6 bases). This CDR3 region has 18 residues. Germline values: CDR1 MNHNS, CDR2 SASEGT. V was pared by 3 bases and J by 0 bases, with 18 bases between. The CDR3, as DNA: TGTGCCAGCAGTGAGTCATTTGTGGACAGAGGCTCTGGAAACACCATATATTTT. This gives the protein CASSESFVDRGSGNTIYF.

This rearrangement joins TRBV7-8 to TRBJ2-7; 10 bases match TRBD1. This CDR3 region has 14 residues. The germline V gene has CDR1 SGHVS and CDR2 FQNEAQ. J lost 5 bases, V lost 5 bases, and 6 bases had no gene match. The CDR3 coding sequence is TGTGCCAGCAGCGAGGGGACAGGGGTTGACGAGCAGTACTTC. It translates to CASSEGTGVDEQYF.

J is TRBJ2-7 and V is TRBV6-5; 10 bases agree with TRBD1. J lost 4 bases, V lost 6 bases, and 9 bases had no gene match. CDR1 is MNHEY and CDR2 is SVGAGI in the germline V gene. This CDR3 comprises 15 residues. CDR3: CASSTKLGQGYEQYF. Written as DNA, the CDR3 is TGTGCCAGCAGCACCAAGCTGGGACAGGGGTACGAGCAGTACTTC.